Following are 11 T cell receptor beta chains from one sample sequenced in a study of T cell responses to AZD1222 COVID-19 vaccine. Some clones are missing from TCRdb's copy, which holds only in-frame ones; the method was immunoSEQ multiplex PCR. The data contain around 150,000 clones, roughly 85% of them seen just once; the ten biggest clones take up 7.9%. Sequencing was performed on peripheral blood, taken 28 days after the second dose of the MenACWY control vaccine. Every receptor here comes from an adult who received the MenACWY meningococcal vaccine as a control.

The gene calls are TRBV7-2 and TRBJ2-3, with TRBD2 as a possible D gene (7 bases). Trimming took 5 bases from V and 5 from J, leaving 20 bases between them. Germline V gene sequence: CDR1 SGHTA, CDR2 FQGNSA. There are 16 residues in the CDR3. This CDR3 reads CASSPPWGGPGDTQYF. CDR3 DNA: TGTGCCAGCAGCCCACCTTGGGGGGGCCCGGGAGATACGCAGTATTTT.

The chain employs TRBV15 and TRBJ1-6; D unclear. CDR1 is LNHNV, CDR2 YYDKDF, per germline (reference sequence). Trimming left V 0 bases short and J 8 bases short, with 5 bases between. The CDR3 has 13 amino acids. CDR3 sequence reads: CATSRDTDSPLHF. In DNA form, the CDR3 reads TGTGCCACCAGCAGAGATACGGATTCACCCCTCCACTTT.

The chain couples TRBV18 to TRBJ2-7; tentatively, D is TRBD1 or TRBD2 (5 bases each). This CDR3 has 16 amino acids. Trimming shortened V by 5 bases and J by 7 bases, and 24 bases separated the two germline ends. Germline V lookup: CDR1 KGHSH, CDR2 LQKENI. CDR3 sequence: CASSTGARTGPGEQYF. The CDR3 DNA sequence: TGTGCCAGCTCAACCGGGGCCAGGACGGGCCCTGGGGAGCAGTACTTC.

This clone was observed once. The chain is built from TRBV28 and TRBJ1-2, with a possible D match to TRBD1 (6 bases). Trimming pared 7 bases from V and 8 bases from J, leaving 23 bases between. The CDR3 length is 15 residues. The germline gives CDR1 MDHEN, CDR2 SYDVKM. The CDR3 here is CASTPGAGRLWGYTF. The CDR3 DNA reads TGTGCCAGCACTCCGGGGGCAGGGCGTCTGTGGGGCTACACCTTC.

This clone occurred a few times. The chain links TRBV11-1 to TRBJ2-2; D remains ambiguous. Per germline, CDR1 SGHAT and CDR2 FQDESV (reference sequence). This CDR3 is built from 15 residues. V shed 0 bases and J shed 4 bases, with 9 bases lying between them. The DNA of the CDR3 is TGTGCCAGCAGCTTAGCGGCACAGTTCACCGGGGAGCTGTTTTTT. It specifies CASSLAAQFTGELFF.

CDR3 nucleotides: TGTGCCAGCAGTTTGGACAGGGGAGGCTCTGGGGCCAACGTCCTGACTTTC. It codes for CASSLDRGGSGANVLTF. The chain couples TRBV28 to TRBJ2-6, with 9 bases lining up with TRBD1. The CDR3 totals 17 residues. V lost 3 bases, J lost 0 bases, and 3 bases stayed unmatched. Per the germline V gene, CDR1 is MDHEN and CDR2 is SYDVKM.

The CDR3: CASFGGGESNYGYTF. In DNA, the CDR3 is TGTGCCAGCTTCGGGGGTGGAGAAAGTAACTATGGCTACACCTTC. The chain is built from TRBV9 and TRBJ1-2; maybe TRBD1 (5 bases). This CDR3 contains 15 residues. V was trimmed by 7 bases and J by 1 base, leaving 17 bases between them. Germline V gives CDR1 SGDLS, CDR2 YYNGEE.

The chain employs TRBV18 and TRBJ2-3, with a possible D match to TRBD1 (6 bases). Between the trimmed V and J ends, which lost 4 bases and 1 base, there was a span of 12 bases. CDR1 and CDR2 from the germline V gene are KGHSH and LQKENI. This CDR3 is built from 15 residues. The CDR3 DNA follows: TGTGCCAGCTCACGAGGGGGAAGGGGCACAGATACGCAGTATTTT. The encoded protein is CASSRGGRGTDTQYF.

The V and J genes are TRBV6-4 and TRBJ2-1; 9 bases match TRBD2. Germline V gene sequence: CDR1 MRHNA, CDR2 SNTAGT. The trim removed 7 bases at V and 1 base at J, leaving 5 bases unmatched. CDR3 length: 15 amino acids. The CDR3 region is CASTSSGESYNEQFF. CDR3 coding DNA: TGTGCCAGCACGTCTAGCGGGGAGTCCTACAATGAGCAGTTCTTC.

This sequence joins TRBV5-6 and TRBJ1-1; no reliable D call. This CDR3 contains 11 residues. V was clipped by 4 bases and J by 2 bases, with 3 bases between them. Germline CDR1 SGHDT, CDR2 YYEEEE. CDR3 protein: CASSLNTEAFF. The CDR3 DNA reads TGTGCCAGCAGCCTCAACACTGAAGCTTTCTTT.

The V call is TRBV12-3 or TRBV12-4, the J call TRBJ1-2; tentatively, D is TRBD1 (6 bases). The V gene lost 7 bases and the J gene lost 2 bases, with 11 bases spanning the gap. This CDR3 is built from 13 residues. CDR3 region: CASTSGQNYGYTF. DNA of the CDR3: TGTGCCAGCACCTCAGGACAGAACTATGGCTACACCTTC.